The rows below give T cell receptor beta chains drawn from one sample of a study of shared clonotypes between healthy human individuals. Repertoires were generated with immunoSEQ multiplex PCR, while TCRdb's copy carries only in-frame clones and drops some. The table shows a few million clones, with 93% occurring only once. The sample comprised naive CD4+ T cells from PBMCs. These receptors originate from a young man in good health. Some clones in this sample may be carry-over from other donors' samples. Each CDR3 is given without its conserved first and last residue.

>TRBJ2-1|TRBV7-2
ASSSVGLPWGEQF
>TRBJ2-1|TRBV2
ASSLGLDEQF
>TRBJ1-1|TRBV7-9
ASSFGAGGAEAF
>TRBJ2-1|TRBV5-1
ASSTGQGLANEQF
>TRBJ1-1|TRBV28
ASSLTGGDRAAF
>TRBJ2-3|TRBV28
ASSSDTFTQY
>TRBJ2-6|TRBV5-4
ASSSRGRGGSPWGANVLT
>TRBJ2-3|TRBV28
ASSTERDRQY
>TRBJ2-2|TRBV5-4
ASSLGPRGDTGELF
>TRBJ1-5|TRBV9
ASSVGDSGPQPQH
>TRBJ2-2|TRBV10-3
AISAGADTGELF
>TRBJ2-2|TRBV11-2
ASSLLAGVNTGELF
>TRBJ1-5|TRBV4-1
ASSQPGPGNQPQH
>TRBJ2-2|TRBV5-1
ASSPGLAGVAGELF
>TRBJ2-2|TRBV7-3
ASSSTGYTGELF
>TRBJ2-1|TRBV7-8
ASSLVAATYNEQF
>TRBJ1-1|TRBV15
ATSRLSGTGFSEAF
>TRBJ2-4|TRBV28
ASLTGGLAKNIQY
>TRBJ1-4|TRBV5-4
ASSQRGRDEKLF
>TRBJ2-7|TRBV5-1
ASSRGEGVGEQY